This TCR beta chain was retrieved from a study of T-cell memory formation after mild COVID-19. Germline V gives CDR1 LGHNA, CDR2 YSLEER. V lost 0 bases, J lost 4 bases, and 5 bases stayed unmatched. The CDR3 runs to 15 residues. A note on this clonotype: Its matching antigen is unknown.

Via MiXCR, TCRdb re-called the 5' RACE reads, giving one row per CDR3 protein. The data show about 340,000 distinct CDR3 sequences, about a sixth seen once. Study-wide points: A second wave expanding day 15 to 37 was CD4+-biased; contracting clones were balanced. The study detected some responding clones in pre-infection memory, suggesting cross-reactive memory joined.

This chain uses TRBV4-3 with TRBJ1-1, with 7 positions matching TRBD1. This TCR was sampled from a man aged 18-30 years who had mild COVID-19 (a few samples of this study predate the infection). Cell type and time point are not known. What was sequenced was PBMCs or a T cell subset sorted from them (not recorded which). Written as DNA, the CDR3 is TGCGCCAGCAGCCAAGACCGCAGGGGGTTCACTGAAGCTTTCTTT. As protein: CASSQDRRGFTEAFF.